Listed below are T cell receptor beta chains from one sample, sequenced in a study of T cell clonotyping in hematopoietic cell transplantation. TCRdb keeps only in-frame clones here, not all; method: immunoSEQ multiplex PCR. Of 75,000 to 95,000 clones listed, roughly 95% are singletons. The sample was peripheral blood mononuclear cells, taken before stem cell transplant. These receptors came from a woman aged 45-65 years with acute myeloid leukemia. Some clones in this sample may be carry-over from other donors' samples. The CDR3 runs from the conserved cysteine through the conserved F or W. The D gene is left open where the match is weak. Clone size is not always given. Where it is, it says once, few, many or a class for expanded clones.

J gene,clone size,D gene,V gene,CDR3 protein,CDR3 DNA
TRBJ1-1,NA,NA,TRBV7-9,CASRPGEAPTGTEAFF,TGTGCCAGCAGACCTGGAGAGGCCCCAACGGGCACTGAAGCTTTCTTT
TRBJ2-3,NA,NA,TRBV7-2,CASSLADVDTQYF,TGTGCCAGCAGCTTAGCGGACGTAGATACGCAGTATTTT
TRBJ1-1,NA,TRBD1,TRBV18,CASSPSDRGNTEAFF,TGTGCCAGCTCACCATCGGACAGGGGGAACACTGAAGCTTTCTTT
TRBJ2-7,NA,NA,TRBV5-1,CASSWTPSSYEQYF,TGCGCCAGCAGCTGGACACCTAGCTCCTACGAGCAGTACTTC
TRBJ2-2,NA,TRBD2,TRBV5-1,CASSFTGGITGELFF,TGCGCCAGCAGCTTCACCGGGGGGATCACCGGGGAGCTGTTTTTT
TRBJ1-5,NA,NA,TRBV9,CASSVGPHSNQPQHF,TGTGCCAGCAGCGTAGGACCGCATAGCAATCAGCCCCAGCATTTT
TRBJ2-3,once,NA,TRBV6-5,CASSYSLNTQYF,TGTGCCAGCAGTTACTCGTTGAATACGCAGTATTTT
TRBJ2-5,NA,NA,TRBV7-2,CASSYDGLETQYF,TGTGCCAGCAGCTATGACGGACTAGAGACCCAGTACTTC
TRBJ2-7,once,NA,TRBV4-1,CASSQAIDSYSYEQYF,TGCGCCAGCAGCCAAGCAATCGACAGTTACTCCTACGAGCAGTACTTC
TRBJ1-2,once,NA,TRBV28,CASTPGGAETFNYGYTF,TGTGCCAGCACCCCGGGGGGGGCGGAAACCTTTAACTATGGCTACACCTTC
TRBJ2-1,NA,NA,TRBV25-1,CASSVGLSSYNEQFF,TGTGCCAGCAGTGTGGGGTTGAGCTCCTACAATGAGCAGTTCTTC
TRBJ2-7,once,NA,TRBV7-2,CASSSTKATVSYEQYF,TGTGCCAGCAGCTCAACAAAGGCGACAGTTTCCTACGAGCAGTACTTC
TRBJ2-1,NA,TRBD2,TRBV30,CAWKASGNNNEQFF,TGTGCCTGGAAGGCTAGCGGAAACAACAATGAGCAGTTCTTC
TRBJ1-6,NA,TRBD1,TRBV28,CASRDTGTGRSPLHF,TGTGCCAGCAGGGACACCGGGACAGGGCGTTCACCCCTCCACTTT
TRBJ2-5,NA,NA,TRBV5-1,CGLGARQETQYF,TGCGGCTTGGGAGCTAGACAAGAGACCCAGTACTTC
TRBJ2-4,NA,NA,TRBV28,CASSEDGQNIQYF,TGTGCCAGCAGTGAGGACGGACAAAACATTCAGTACTTC
TRBJ2-7,NA,TRBD2,TRBV5-6,CASSLGDGGRYDEQYF,TGTGCCAGCAGCTTAGGGGATGGCGGGAGATACGACGAGCAGTACTTC
TRBJ2-4,once,NA,TRBV30,CAWSVGQHLAKNIQYF,TGTGCCTGGAGTGTCGGACAGCATCTAGCCAAAAACATTCAGTACTTC
TRBJ2-2,NA,NA,TRBV7-8,CASSLAYDTSTGELFF,TGTGCCAGCAGCTTAGCGTACGACACGTCCACCGGGGAGCTGTTTTTT
TRBJ2-2,NA,TRBD2,TRBV5-1,CASSFAGGTNTGELFF,TGCGCCAGCAGCTTTGCGGGAGGAACTAACACCGGGGAGCTGTTTTTT
TRBJ2-5,NA,TRBD1,TRBV5-1,CASSQKPTGGEETQYF,TGCGCCAGCAGCCAGAAGCCGACAGGGGGCGAGGAGACCCAGTACTTC
TRBJ1-1,NA,NA,TRBV19,CASSIGLGVTEAFF,TGTGCCAGTAGTATTGGTTTAGGGGTCACTGAAGCTTTCTTT
TRBJ1-4,NA,NA,TRBV28,CATTTFLSTRRVGEKLFF,TGTGCCACCACAACCTTTCTGTCAACCAGGAGGGTTGGTGAAAAACTGTTTTTT
TRBJ1-5,NA,NA,TRBV2,CASSELRLNQPQHF,TGTGCCAGCAGCGAACTCCGGCTCAATCAGCCCCAGCATTTT
TRBJ2-7,NA,NA,TRBV6-5,CASSYGGYSYEQYF,TGTGCCAGCAGTTACGGGGGGTATTCCTACGAGCAGTACTTC
TRBJ2-5,NA,NA,TRBV7-9,CASSMDGQETQYF,TGTGCCAGCAGCATGGACGGACAAGAGACCCAGTACTTC
TRBJ2-7,NA,NA,TRBV21-1,CASSKGGEQYF,TGTGCCAGCAGCAAGGGGGGCGAGCAGTACTTC
TRBJ2-3,NA,TRBD2,TRBV7-8,CASSLGGGPADTQYF,TGTGCCAGCAGCTTGGGCGGGGGGCCGGCGGATACGCAGTATTTT
TRBJ1-2,NA,TRBD1,TRBV6-1,CASSGTGSLTSHYGYTF,TGTGCCAGCAGTGGGACAGGGAGTCTCACAAGCCACTATGGCTACACCTTC
TRBJ2-7,NA,NA,TRBV30,CASIPQEDYEQYF,TGTGCCTCCATACCACAGGAAGACTACGAGCAGTACTTC